Shown below are 5 T cell receptor beta chains from a single sample sequenced in a study of cytomegalovirus exposure and HLA in healthy donors. PCR used 60 Vbeta primers and 13 Jbeta primers. Repertoires were generated with immunoSEQ multiplex PCR, while TCRdb's copy carries only in-frame clones and drops some. The sample contains a few hundred thousand clones, about 90% of which appear only once. The sample comprised PBMCs. The receptor source for this set is a girl aged 2-15 years in good health and CMV-seronegative.

V and J are TRBV6-5 and TRBJ1-4; TRBD1 matches at 11 bases. Trimming took 3 bases from V and 4 from J; bases not matched to a gene: 1. The CDR3 consists of 15 residues. Germline loops: CDR1 MNHEY, CDR2 SVGAGI. CDR3 bases: TGTGCCAGCAGTTATGGGACAGGGGGTAATGAAAAACTGTTTTTT. Protein product: CASSYGTGGNEKLFF.

This clone was observed a few times. This chain joins TRBV5-6 and TRBJ2-1; the D gene is possibly TRBD1 (6 bases). This CDR3 is built from 15 residues. Trimming shortened V by 3 bases and J by 6 bases, and 16 bases separated the two germline ends. Germline lookup yields CDR1 SGHDT and CDR2 YYEEEE. The DNA of the CDR3 is TGTGCCAGCAGCTCAAAGCAGACAGGTCTCAATGAGCAGTTCTTC. Encoded protein: CASSSKQTGLNEQFF.

The J gene is TRBJ1-1, the V gene TRBV19; no reliable D call. From germline, CDR1 is LNHDA and CDR2 SQIVND (reference sequence). The CDR3 contains 12 residues. V lost 7 bases to trimming and J lost 4 bases, with 10 bases between them. The CDR3 loop is CASKFGRTEAFF. The CDR3 DNA follows: TGTGCCAGTAAGTTTGGGCGCACTGAAGCTTTCTTT. The variable domain in full, completed from reference TRBV19 and TRBJ1-1, reads DGGITQSPKYLFRKEGQNVTLSCEQNLNHDAMYWYRQDPGQGLRLIYYSQIVNDFQKGDIAEGYSVSREKKESFPLTVTSAQKNPTAFYLCASKFGRTEAFFGQGTRLTVV.

This clone was picked up one time. The chain carries TRBV9 and TRBJ2-1; the D is unclear. CDR1 is SGDLS, CDR2 YYNGEE, per germline. The V gene lost 1 base and the J gene lost 0 bases, with 8 bases spanning the gap. The CDR3 length is 15 residues. In DNA form, the CDR3 reads TGTGCCAGCAGCGTATCCCTCAGCTCCTACAATGAGCAGTTCTTC. This sequence encodes CASSVSLSSYNEQFF.

This clone was seen a single time. The chain combines TRBV2 with TRBJ2-1; TRBD1 might be the D (6 bases). This CDR3 has 13 residues. Germline CDR1 is SNHLY and CDR2 is FYNNEI. Trimming stripped 0 bases from V and 7 bases from J, with 7 bases between. DNA for the CDR3: TGTGCCAGCAGTGAAGCGCAGGGGAATGAGCAGTTCTTC. This codes for CASSEAQGNEQFF. The full variable domain, in which reference TRBV2 and TRBJ2-1 provide the parts outside the CDR3, is EPEVTQTPSHQVTQMGQEVILRCVPISNHLYFYWYRQILGQKVEFLVSFYNNEISEKSEIFDDQFSVERPDGSNFTLKIRSTKLEDSAMYFCASSEAQGNEQFFGPGTRLTVL.